This TCR beta chain derives from a study of T-cell reconstitution after alpha-beta-depleted transplantation in children. General observations from the study: Hyperexpanded clones declined; after one year, newly produced T cells mostly supplied diversity. Alpha-beta T cells present about two months after transplant were reported to originate from several hundred expanded graft clones.

This clonotype was seen ten or more times. The antigen is not known. Molecular barcoding with unique molecular identifiers was used for the TCRbeta library. TCRdb used MiXCR to reprocess the PCR reads, holding one entry per CDR3 protein. The sample comprises 200,000 to 250,000 distinct CDR3 sequences, about a tenth of which are singletons, and over 25% rests with the top ten. The TCR comes from a child under two years old with acute myeloid leukemia, due to receive a stem cell transplant. Material: PBMCs, obtained before TCRalphabeta/CD19-depleted stem cell transplant.

This CDR3 reads CASSIDSTGNQPQHF. Written as DNA, the CDR3 is TGTGCCAGTAGTATAGATTCCACAGGCAATCAGCCCCAGCATTTT. V usage is TRBV19 and J usage is TRBJ1-5; no definite D call. CDR3 length: 15 residues. Trimming pared 0 bases from V and 2 bases from J, leaving 8 bases between. CDR1 LNHDA and CDR2 SQIVND come from the germline V gene (reference sequence).